This T cell receptor (beta chain) derives from a study of PD-1 blockade in classical Hodgkin lymphoma. Study observations and caveats: Repertoire difference causes, possibly disease activity or prior therapy, remain undefined. At C4D1, TCR diversity had climbed significantly for CD4+ cells, though not for CD8+ cells.

The data were produced by immunoSEQ multiplex PCR, yet TCRdb's version contains in-frame clones alone and is incomplete. Here the sample spans over 11,000 clones, about 73% being singletons. Brentuximab vedotin exposure varied, and every patient relapsed after autologous stem cell transplantation. CDR1 and CDR2 (germline): SNHLY, FYNNEI. CDR3 length: 15 residues. About this clone itself: The antigen remains unidentified.

This rearrangement joins TRBV2 to TRBJ2-5; TRBD1 agrees at 7 bases. The J call is in doubt because the DNA end fits TRBJ2-7 better. The TCR comes from a human donor with classical Hodgkin lymphoma. Sample: peripheral blood mononuclear cells (PBMCs), taken before the second cycle of nivolumab. CDR3: CASSLSGTAYYEQYF. The CDR3 DNA sequence: TGTGCCAGCAGCCTATCCGGGACAGCTTACTACGAGCAGTACTTC.